These T cell receptor beta chains were read from a single sample in a study of TIL therapy for anti-PD-1-resistant metastatic lung cancer. Repertoires were generated with immunoSEQ multiplex PCR, while TCRdb's copy carries only in-frame clones and drops some. The sample lists under 55,000 clones, around three quarters occurring once. The sequencing here drew on blood, taken at baseline. The source of these receptors is a woman aged 25 to 80 with non-small cell lung cancer. Each CDR3 is given with its conserved first and last residue. The D gene is left open where the match is weak. Some rows have no size entry. The others give once, few or many, or a class for an expanded clone.

few TRBJ2-5 TRBD1 14 TRBV13 CASSFDRGQETQYF TGTGCCAGCAGCTTCGACAGGGGTCAGGAGACCCAGTACTTC
NA TRBJ2-7 TRBD1 14 TRBV7-9 CAISGTGESGEQYF TGTGCCATTTCGGGGACAGGGGAGAGCGGCGAGCAGTACTTC
once TRBJ2-3 NA 16 TRBV6-4 CASSVPFGALGSTQYF TGTGCCAGCAGTGTGCCTTTCGGGGCCCTCGGGAGTACGCAGTATTTT
NA TRBJ2-3 NA 16 TRBV7-9 CASSLIPTTSTDTQYF TGTGCCAGCAGCTTAATCCCGACGACTAGCACAGATACGCAGTATTTT
NA TRBJ1-2 TRBD1 13 TRBV2 CASSGTVLDGYTF TGTGCCAGCAGCGGGACAGTACTAGATGGCTACACCTTC
NA TRBJ2-1 NA 16 TRBV27 CASSLVGRPSYNEQFF TGTGCCAGCAGTTTAGTTGGTAGGCCCTCCTACAATGAGCAGTTCTTC
NA TRBJ2-3 NA 13 TRBV6-5 CASSRGGTDTQYF TGTGCCAGCAGCCGAGGAGGGACAGATACGCAGTATTTT
few TRBJ2-2 NA 15 TRBV7-8 CASSNGPTNTGELFF TGTGCCAGCAGCAACGGACCGACGAACACCGGGGAGCTGTTTTTT
NA TRBJ2-1 NA 15 TRBV9 CASSVATGLYNEQFF TGTGCCAGCAGCGTAGCTACGGGACTCTACAATGAGCAGTTCTTC
NA TRBJ1-6 TRBD1 14 TRBV2 CASSVLDRESPLHF TGTGCCAGCAGTGTTTTGGACAGGGAATCACCCCTCCACTTT
NA TRBJ2-7 TRBD2 14 TRBV18 CASSSGLAEYEQYF TGTGCCAGCTCATCCGGACTAGCGGAGTACGAGCAGTACTTC
NA TRBJ2-5 NA 15 TRBV7-3 CASSSQSGSGETQYF TGTGCCAGCAGCTCTCAAAGCGGGTCCGGGGAGACCCAGTACTTC
NA TRBJ2-1 NA 15 TRBV6-1 CASKSQPDSYNEQFF TGTGCCAGCAAATCGCAGCCCGACTCCTACAATGAGCAGTTCTTC
NA TRBJ2-5 NA 16 TRBV28 CASSPPFRGGQETQYF TGTGCCAGCAGCCCCCCTTTTCGAGGCGGACAAGAGACCCAGTACTTC
NA TRBJ1-2 TRBD1 15 TRBV5-4 CASSLRGGGSYGYTF TGTGCCAGCAGCTTGAGAGGGGGCGGGAGCTATGGCTACACCTTC
NA TRBJ1-1 NA 13 TRBV29-1 CSVVRDLNTEAFF TGCAGCGTTGTGCGGGATTTGAACACTGAAGCTTTCTTT
NA TRBJ1-2 NA 15 TRBV10-3 CAISESMAGDYGYTF TGTGCCATCAGTGAGTCGATGGCAGGAGACTATGGCTACACCTTC
NA TRBJ1-2 NA 13 TRBV6-6 CASSPGPNYGYTF TGTGCCAGCAGCCCGGGACCGAACTATGGCTACACCTTC
NA TRBJ1-5 NA 13 TRBV6-5 CASRRQANQPQHF TGTGCCAGCAGAAGACAGGCCAATCAGCCCCAGCATTTT
NA TRBJ1-5 NA 16 TRBV6-6 CASSYSGQYYNQPQHF TGTGCCAGCAGTTACTCAGGGCAGTATTACAATCAGCCCCAGCATTTT
NA TRBJ2-1 NA 15 TRBV19 CASSIALTVYNEQFF TGTGCCAGTAGTATAGCTCTGACAGTCTACAATGAGCAGTTCTTC
NA TRBJ1-5 NA 15 TRBV18 CASSSALGPNQPQHF TGTGCCAGCTCCTCTGCACTAGGCCCCAATCAGCCCCAGCATTTT
NA TRBJ2-1 TRBD2 16 TRBV9 CASSPSGVSSYNEQFF TGTGCCAGCAGCCCTAGCGGAGTCAGCTCCTACAATGAGCAGTTCTTC
NA TRBJ2-7 NA 13 TRBV27 CASSPGFPYEQYF TGTGCCAGCAGCCCAGGGTTTCCCTACGAGCAGTACTTC
NA TRBJ2-7 NA 12 TRBV19 CASSQYGFEQYF TGTGCCAGTAGTCAATACGGCTTCGAGCAGTACTTC
NA TRBJ1-1 NA 14 TRBV7-8 CASSLVQGSTEAFF TGTGCCAGCAGCTTAGTCCAGGGGAGCACTGAAGCTTTCTTT
NA TRBJ2-1 TRBD2 15 TRBV7-9 CASSLGASGYNEQFF TGTGCCAGCAGCTTAGGAGCTAGCGGTTACAATGAGCAGTTCTTC
NA TRBJ2-1 TRBD1 15 TRBV7-9 CASSSHGTGKNEQFF TGTGCCAGCAGCTCTCACGGGACAGGGAAGAATGAGCAGTTCTTC